This TCR beta chain was captured in a study of shared clonotypes between healthy human individuals. Study in general: Each donor's CD8 memory used one plate, CD8 naive two, each CD4 subset three.

Sequencing was performed with immunoSEQ multiplex PCR; in TCRdb, only in-frame clones are kept and a portion is missing. The table has around 2.1 million clones, about 93% seen once. CD45RO-negative, CCR7-positively selected cells formed the naive CD8 fraction, excluding terminally differentiated effector memory CD45RA+ cells. Study-wide results and limits: The authors sampled blood alone, and tissue repertoires likely differ. In contrast to clonotypes shared by all four donors, non-shared clonotypes had lower generation probabilities. Naive subsets typically showed greater estimated richness than memory subsets.

A note on this clone: Its matching antigen is unknown.

The receptor was derived from a man younger than 30 in good health. Some clones in this sample may be carry-over from other donors' samples. The sequenced sample consisted of naive CD8+ T cells from PBMCs.

The CDR3: CASSVAPLAPGTGELFF. CDR3 sequence (DNA): TGTGCCAGCAGCGTAGCCCCACTAGCGCCCGGCACCGGGGAGCTGTTTTTT. The J gene is TRBJ2-2, the V gene TRBV9, with 7 nucleotides matching TRBD2. The CDR3 has 17 residues. The trim removed 0 bases at V and 4 bases at J, leaving 9 bases unmatched. Germline V gene data show CDR1 as SGDLS and CDR2 as YYNGEE.